This T cell receptor beta chain was sequenced for a study of identical twins. Overall study findings and caveats: The presence of invariant MAIT and iNKT cells could partly confound analyses of zero-insertion sequences. Out-of-frame beta chain sequences displayed weaker excess sharing between twins. Cord blood beta clonotypes that were abundant carried fewer insertions, and memory repertoires showed no such trend.

A universal primer site arose from template switching, and cDNA bore unique molecular identifiers. TCRdb re-derived calls from the 5' RACE reads in MiXCR, one entry per CDR3 protein. The repertoire holds about 690,000 distinct CDR3 sequences, with 5.5% to 7.5% as singletons. This clonotype was counted ten times or more. What it binds is unknown. Germline V gives CDR1 LNHNV, CDR2 YYDKDF (reference sequence). CDR3 length: 13 amino acids. V lost 2 bases to trimming and J lost 2 bases, with 6 bases between them. The V and J genes are TRBV15 and TRBJ2-5; D gene unclear. The TCR sequence derives from a man younger than 30 in good health. The sample comprised naive T cells sorted from blood. CDR3 DNA: TGTGCCACCAGCAGAACATATCAAGAGACCCAGTACTTC. Encoded protein: CATSRTYQETQYF.